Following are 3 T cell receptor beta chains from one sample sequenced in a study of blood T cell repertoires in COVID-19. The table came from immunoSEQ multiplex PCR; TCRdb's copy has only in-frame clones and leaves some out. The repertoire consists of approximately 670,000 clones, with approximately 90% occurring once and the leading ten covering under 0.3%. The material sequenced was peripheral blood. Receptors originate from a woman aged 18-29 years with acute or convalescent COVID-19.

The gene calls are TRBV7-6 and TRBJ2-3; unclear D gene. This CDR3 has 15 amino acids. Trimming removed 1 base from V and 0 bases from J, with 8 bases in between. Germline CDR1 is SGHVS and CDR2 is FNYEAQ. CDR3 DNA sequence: TGTGCCAGCAGCTTAGTGGTAGCTAGCACAGATACGCAGTATTTT. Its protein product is CASSLVVASTDTQYF.

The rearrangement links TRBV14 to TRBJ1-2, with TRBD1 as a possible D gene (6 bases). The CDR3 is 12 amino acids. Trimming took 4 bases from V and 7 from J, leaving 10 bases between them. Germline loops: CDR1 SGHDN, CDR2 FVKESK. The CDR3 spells CASSPTGFGYTF. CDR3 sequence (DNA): TGTGCCAGCAGCCCGACAGGATTTGGCTACACCTTC.

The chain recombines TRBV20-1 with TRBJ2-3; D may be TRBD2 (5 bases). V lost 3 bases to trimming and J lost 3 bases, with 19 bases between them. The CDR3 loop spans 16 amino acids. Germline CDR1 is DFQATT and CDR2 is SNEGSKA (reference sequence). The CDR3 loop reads CSASLTNRGRTDTQYF. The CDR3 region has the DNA TGCAGTGCTAGTTTGACTAATCGGGGTAGAACAGATACGCAGTATTTT.